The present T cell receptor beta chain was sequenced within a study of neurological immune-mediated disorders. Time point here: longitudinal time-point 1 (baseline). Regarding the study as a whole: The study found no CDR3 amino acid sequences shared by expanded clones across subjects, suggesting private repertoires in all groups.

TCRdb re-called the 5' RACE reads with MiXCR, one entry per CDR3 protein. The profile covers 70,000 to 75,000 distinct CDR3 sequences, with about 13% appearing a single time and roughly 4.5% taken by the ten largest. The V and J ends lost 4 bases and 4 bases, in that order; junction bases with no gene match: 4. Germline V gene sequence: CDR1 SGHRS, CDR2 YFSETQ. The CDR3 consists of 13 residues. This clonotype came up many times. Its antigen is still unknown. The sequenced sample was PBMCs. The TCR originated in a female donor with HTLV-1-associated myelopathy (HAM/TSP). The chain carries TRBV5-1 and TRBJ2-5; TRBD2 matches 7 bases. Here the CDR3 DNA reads TGCGCCAGCAGCCTCGCTAGCGGAGAGACCCAGTACTTC. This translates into CASSLASGETQYF.